This TCR beta chain was found in a study of shared clonotypes between healthy human individuals. The data were produced by immunoSEQ multiplex PCR, yet TCRdb's version contains in-frame clones alone and is incomplete. Of around 1.5 million clones listed, under 99% were seen once; the top ten hold roughly 0.42%. Germline values: CDR1 LNHDA, CDR2 SQIVND (reference sequence). The CDR3 spans 13 residues. V dropped 3 bases and J dropped 9 bases, with 11 bases sitting between them. The study's findings and limits: Unshared clonotypes carried lower generation probabilities than those common to all four donors.

Splitting the CD4+ cells yielded a CD45RA+ naive subset and a CD45RA-negative memory subset. Concerning this clone itself: What it recognizes is unknown.

The specimen sequenced was naive CD4+ T cells sorted from blood. Subset in this sample: CD45RA+ positively selected. The J gene is TRBJ2-2, the V gene TRBV19; a weak D match, TRBD2 (6 bases). The clonotype was recovered from a man between 25 and 39 years old in good health. This chain's CDR3 is CASSIGSLRELFF. As DNA, the CDR3 is TGTGCCAGTAGTATCGGGAGCCTACGGGAGCTGTTTTTT.